Listed here are 15 T cell receptor beta chains from one sample, sequenced in a study of CXCR3-negative and CXCR3-positive naive CD8 T cells (dated by TCRdb to about 2019). Here is what the overall study found, with its caveats: TRB CDR3s from CXCR3-positive naive cells showed higher hydrophobicity (lower Kidera factor 4), lower energy, and higher strength and volume indices than CXCR3-negative naive cells.

No antigens are known for them. The run used a NextSeq 550. The Human TCR Profiling Kit (MiLaboratory) was used to make UMI-labeled 5' RACE TRB cDNA libraries. Based on TCRdb reprocessing of the reads, there is one entry per CDR3 protein sequence, and DNA is missing. The sample table holds around 120,000 distinct CDR3 sequences. The top ten clones comprise 0.59% of the sample. Input material: naive CXCR3+ CD8+ T cells from blood. The sample's cell subset or site, from its label and the paper: CD45RO-CCR7+CD27+CD95- naive CD8+ T cells expressing CXCR3 (TNR3+). The receptors come from a human donor in good health. Some clones in this sample may be carry-over from other donors' samples.

The chain joins TRBV7-2 to TRBJ2-1; TCRdb lists TRBD2, though no DNA is available to test this call. In germline, CDR1 is SGHTA, CDR2 FQGNSA. This CDR3 is 16 amino acids long. CDR3 region: CASSPGPSGSGNEQFF.

The rearrangement joins TRBV18 to TRBJ2-7; TCRdb calls TRBD1, which cannot be checked without DNA. Germline loops: CDR1 KGHSH, CDR2 LQKENI. CDR3 length: 13 residues. The CDR3: CASSPGGNYEQYF.

The chain combines TRBV4-3 with TRBJ2-3. In germline, CDR1 is LGHNA, CDR2 YSLEER. The CDR3 contains 18 residues. The CDR3 loop is CASSQVGFGGVSTDTQYF.

The genes are TRBV29-1 and TRBJ2-1; TCRdb selects TRBD2, and the lack of DNA leaves this call unchecked. Germline V CDR1 and CDR2: SQVTM, ANQGSEA. CDR3 length: 17 amino acids. The CDR3 loop reads CSVEDGLRGLVYNEQFF.

J is TRBJ2-5 and V is TRBV5-1; TCRdb reports TRBD1, a call that lacks DNA to check it against. Looked up from germline, CDR1 is SGHRS and CDR2 is YFSETQ. The length of the CDR3 is 16 residues. The CDR3 protein is CASSFRTGTFEETQYF.

CDR3 loop: CSGTFLYEQYF. The chain employs TRBV29-1 and TRBJ2-7. Germline assignment: CDR1 SQVTM and CDR2 ANQGSEA. The CDR3 spans 11 residues.

The chain combines TRBV4-3 with TRBJ2-1; TCRdb's assignment of TRBD1 cannot be checked, as there is no DNA. The germline gives CDR1 LGHNA, CDR2 YSLEER. The CDR3 totals 16 residues. CDR3 protein: CASSQDPLGLNNEQFF.

The gene calls are TRBV7-3 and TRBJ2-3; TCRdb's assignment of TRBD2 cannot be checked, as there is no DNA. CDR3 size: 14 residues. Germline CDR1 is SGHTA and CDR2 is FQGTGA. CDR3 residues: CASSPGGGADTQYF.

The chain uses TRBV7-8 and TRBJ2-7; TCRdb proposes TRBD1, but this gene call is untestable without DNA. Germline values: CDR1 SGHVS, CDR2 FQNEAQ. This CDR3 comprises 14 residues. The CDR3: CASSPADRDHEQYF.

The chain carries TRBV23-1 and TRBJ1-4; TCRdb's D call, TRBD1, is unchecked because there is no DNA. TRBV23-1 is an ORF, with its function uncertain. This CDR3 has 15 amino acids. The CDR3 loop is CASSPEGTDGEKLFF.

This chain uses TRBV29-1 with TRBJ2-2; checking the TCRdb D call of TRBD2 is not possible without DNA. The germline CDR1 and CDR2 sequences are SQVTM and ANQGSEA. The CDR3 is 12 residues long. The CDR3 region is CSAEGEGGELFF.

The chain links TRBV28 to TRBJ2-1; the TCRdb D gene call, TRBD1, has no DNA to confirm it. The CDR3 consists of 15 residues. Germline assignment: CDR1 MDHEN and CDR2 SYDVKM. CDR3 protein: CASSSRGGAYNEQFF. Combining the CDR3 with reference TRBV28 and TRBJ2-1 gives the whole variable domain DVKVTQSSRYLVKRTGEKVFLECVQDMDHENMFWYRQDPGLGLRLIYFSYDVKMKEKGDIPEGYSVSREKKERFSLILESASTNQTSMYLCASSSRGGAYNEQFFGPGTRLTVL.

V usage is TRBV4-3 and J usage is TRBJ2-1; TCRdb lists TRBD1, though no DNA is available to test this call. Germline CDR1 reads LGHNA; CDR2 reads YSLEER. This CDR3 is built from 14 residues. CDR3 residues: CASSQEWGQGVIIF.

The V and J genes are TRBV14 and TRBJ2-3; absent DNA, TCRdb's TRBD1 call cannot be checked. In germline, CDR1 is SGHDN, CDR2 FVKESK. The CDR3 is 15 residues long. CDR3 sequence: CASSLLGSPTDTQYF.

CDR3 loop: CASRGFSYEQYF. The chain links TRBV19 to TRBJ2-7. CDR3 length equals 12 residues. Germline V gene lookup returns CDR1 LNHDA and CDR2 SQIVND (reference sequence).